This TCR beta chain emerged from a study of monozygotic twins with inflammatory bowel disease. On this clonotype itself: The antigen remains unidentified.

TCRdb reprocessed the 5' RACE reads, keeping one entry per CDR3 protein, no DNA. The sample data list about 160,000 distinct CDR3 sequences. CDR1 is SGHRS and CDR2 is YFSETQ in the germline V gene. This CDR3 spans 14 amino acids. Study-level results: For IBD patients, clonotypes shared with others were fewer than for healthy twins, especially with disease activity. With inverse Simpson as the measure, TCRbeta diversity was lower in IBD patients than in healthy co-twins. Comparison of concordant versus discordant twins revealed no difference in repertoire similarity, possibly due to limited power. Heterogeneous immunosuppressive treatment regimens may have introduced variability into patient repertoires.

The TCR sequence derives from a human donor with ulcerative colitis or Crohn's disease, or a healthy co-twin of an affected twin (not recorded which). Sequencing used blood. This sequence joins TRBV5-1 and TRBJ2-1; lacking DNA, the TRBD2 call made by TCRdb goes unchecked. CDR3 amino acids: CASSRREGDNEQFF.